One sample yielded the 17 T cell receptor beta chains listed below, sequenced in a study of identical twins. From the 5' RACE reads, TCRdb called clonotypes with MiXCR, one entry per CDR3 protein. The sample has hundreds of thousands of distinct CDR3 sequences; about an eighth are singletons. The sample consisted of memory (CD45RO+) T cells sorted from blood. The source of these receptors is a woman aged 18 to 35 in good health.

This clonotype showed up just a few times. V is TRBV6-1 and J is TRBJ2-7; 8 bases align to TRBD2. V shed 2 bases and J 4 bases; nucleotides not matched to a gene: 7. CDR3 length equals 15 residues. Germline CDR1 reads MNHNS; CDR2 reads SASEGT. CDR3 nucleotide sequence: TGTGCCAGCAGTGAATACGGGTCTAGCGGGTACGAGCAGTACTTC. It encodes CASSEYGSSGYEQYF.

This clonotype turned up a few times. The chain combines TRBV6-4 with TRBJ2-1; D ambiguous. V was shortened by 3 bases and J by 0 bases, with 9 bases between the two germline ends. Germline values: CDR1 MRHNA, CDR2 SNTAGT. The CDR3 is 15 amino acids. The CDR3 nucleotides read TGTGCCAGCAGTGAGGAGCTAGGCTCCTACAATGAGCAGTTCTTC. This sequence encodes CASSEELGSYNEQFF.

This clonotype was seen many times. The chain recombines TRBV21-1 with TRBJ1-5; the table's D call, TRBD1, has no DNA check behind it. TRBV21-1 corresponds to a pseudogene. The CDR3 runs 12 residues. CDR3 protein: CATRTGNQPQHF. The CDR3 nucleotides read TGTGCCACACGGACAGGTAATCAGCCCCAGCATTTT.

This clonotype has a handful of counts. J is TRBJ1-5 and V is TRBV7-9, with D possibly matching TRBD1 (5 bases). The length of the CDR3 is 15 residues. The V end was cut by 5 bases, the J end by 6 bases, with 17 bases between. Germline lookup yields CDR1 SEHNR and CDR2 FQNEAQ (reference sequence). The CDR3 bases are TGTGCCAGCAGCCAAACGGGCAGGGTCGGTCAGCCCCAGCATTTT. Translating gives CASSQTGRVGQPQHF.

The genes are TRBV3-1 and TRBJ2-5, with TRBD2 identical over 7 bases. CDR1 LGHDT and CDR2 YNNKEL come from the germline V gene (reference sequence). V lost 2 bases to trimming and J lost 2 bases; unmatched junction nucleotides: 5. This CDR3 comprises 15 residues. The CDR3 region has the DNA TGTGCCAGCAGCCAATGGACTAGGAGGCAAGAGACCCAGTACTTC. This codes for CASSQWTRRQETQYF.

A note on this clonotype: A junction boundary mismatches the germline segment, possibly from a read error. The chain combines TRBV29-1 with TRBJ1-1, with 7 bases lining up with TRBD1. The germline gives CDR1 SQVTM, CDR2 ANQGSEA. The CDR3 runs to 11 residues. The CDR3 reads CSVVDRVKVDF. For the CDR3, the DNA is TGCAGCGTTGTCGACAGGGTTAAAGTTGACTTT.

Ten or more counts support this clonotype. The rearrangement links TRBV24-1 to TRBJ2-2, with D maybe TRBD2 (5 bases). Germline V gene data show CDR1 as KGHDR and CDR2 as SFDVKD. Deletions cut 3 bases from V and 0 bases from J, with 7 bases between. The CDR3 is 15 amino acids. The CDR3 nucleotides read TGTGCCACCAGTGATAGCGGACCGAACACCGGGGAGCTGTTTTTT. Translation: CATSDSGPNTGELFF.

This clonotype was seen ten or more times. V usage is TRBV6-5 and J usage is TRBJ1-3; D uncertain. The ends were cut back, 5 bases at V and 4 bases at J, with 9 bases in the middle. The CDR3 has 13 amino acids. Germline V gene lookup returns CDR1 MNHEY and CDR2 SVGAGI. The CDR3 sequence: CASSPVGGNTIYF. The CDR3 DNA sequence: TGTGCCAGCAGTCCAGTGGGAGGAAACACCATATATTTT.

This CDR3 is CSARSQQTETQYF. Written as DNA, the CDR3 is TGCAGTGCTAGATCGCAACAGACAGAGACCCAGTACTTC. The V and J genes are TRBV20-1 and TRBJ2-5; no clear D. CDR3 length: 13 residues. The germline CDR1 and CDR2 sequences are DFQATT and SNEGSKA (reference sequence). V was cut by 2 bases and J by 4 bases, with 11 bases left in between.

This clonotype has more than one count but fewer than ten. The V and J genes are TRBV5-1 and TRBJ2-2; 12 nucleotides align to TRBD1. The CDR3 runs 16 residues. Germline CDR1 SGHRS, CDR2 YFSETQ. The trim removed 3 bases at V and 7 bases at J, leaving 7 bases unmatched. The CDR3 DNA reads TGCGCCAGCAGCTCAACCGGGACAGGGGGCCGCGGGGAGCTGTTTTTT. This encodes CASSSTGTGGRGELFF.

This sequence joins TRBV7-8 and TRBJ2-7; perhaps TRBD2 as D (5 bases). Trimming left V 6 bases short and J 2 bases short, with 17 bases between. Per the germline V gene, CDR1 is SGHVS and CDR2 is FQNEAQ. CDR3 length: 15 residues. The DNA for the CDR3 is TGTGCCAGCAGTCAACCATCGGACGGGGCCTACGAGCAGTACTTC. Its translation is CASSQPSDGAYEQYF.

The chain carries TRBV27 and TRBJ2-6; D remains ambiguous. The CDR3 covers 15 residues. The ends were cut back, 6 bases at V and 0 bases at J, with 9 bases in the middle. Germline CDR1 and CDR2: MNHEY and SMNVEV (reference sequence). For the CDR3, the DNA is TGTGCCAGCAGGGACGGATCCTCTGGGGCCAACGTCCTGACTTTC. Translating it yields CASRDGSSGANVLTF.

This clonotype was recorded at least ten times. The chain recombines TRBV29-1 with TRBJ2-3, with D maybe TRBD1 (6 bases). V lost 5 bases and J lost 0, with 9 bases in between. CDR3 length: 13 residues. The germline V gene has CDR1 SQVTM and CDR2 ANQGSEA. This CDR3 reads CSVRRGSTDTQYF. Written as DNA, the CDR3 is TGCAGCGTTCGTAGGGGGAGCACAGATACGCAGTATTTT.

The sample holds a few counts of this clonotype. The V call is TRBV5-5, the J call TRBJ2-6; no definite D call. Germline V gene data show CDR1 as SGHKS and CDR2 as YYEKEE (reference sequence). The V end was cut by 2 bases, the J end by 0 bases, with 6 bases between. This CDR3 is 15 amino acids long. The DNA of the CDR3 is TGTGCCAGCAGCTTATGGGTCTCTGGGGCCAACGTCCTGACTTTC. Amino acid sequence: CASSLWVSGANVLTF.

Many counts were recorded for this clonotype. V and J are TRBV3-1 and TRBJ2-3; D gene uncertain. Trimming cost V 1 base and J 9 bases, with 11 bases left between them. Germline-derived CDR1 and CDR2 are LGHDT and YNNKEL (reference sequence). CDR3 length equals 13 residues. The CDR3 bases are TGTGCCAGCAGCCAAGGTGGTGGAAGGACGCAGTATTTT. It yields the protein CASSQGGGRTQYF.

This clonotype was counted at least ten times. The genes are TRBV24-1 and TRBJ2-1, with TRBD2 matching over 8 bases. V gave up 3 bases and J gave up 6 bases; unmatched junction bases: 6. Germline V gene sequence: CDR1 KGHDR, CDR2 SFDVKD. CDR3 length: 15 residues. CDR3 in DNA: TGTGCCACCAGTGATCCTACCGGACTAGCCAATGAGCAGTTCTTC. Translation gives CATSDPTGLANEQFF.

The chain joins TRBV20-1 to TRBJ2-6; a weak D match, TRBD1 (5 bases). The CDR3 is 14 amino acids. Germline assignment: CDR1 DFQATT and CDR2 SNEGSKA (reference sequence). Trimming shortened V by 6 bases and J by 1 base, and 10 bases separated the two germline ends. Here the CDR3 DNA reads TGCAGTGCCACTACAGGTTCTGGGGCCAACGTCCTGACTTTC. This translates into CSATTGSGANVLTF.